The 20 T cell receptor beta chains listed next were all sequenced from one sample in a study of identical twins listed by TCRdb under 2016. Receptor libraries were prepared by 5' RACE. Sequencing was carried out with an Illumina HiSeq 2000. The raw public reads went through TCRdb reprocessing: fastp at Q25, MiXCR clone calling, in-frame beta chains kept. Each entry merges the rows of one CDR3 protein and shows their most common DNA and genes. For this sample there are roughly 1,500,000 distinct CDR3 sequences; roughly 35% appear just once. Under 0.35% of the sample rests with the top ten. The sequenced sample consisted of cord blood. These receptors originate from a newborn girl in good health.

The J gene is TRBJ2-1, the V gene TRBV5-8; TRBD2 aligns across 13 bases. The germline CDR1 and CDR2 sequences are SGHTS and YDEGEE. After removal of 4 bases from V and 8 bases from J, the junction contained 6 bases not matched to a gene. This CDR3 comprises 15 residues. The CDR3, as DNA: TGTGCCAGCAGCCCCCGGACTAGCGGGAGCGATGAGCAGTTCTTC. Its protein product is CASSPRTSGSDEQFF.

This chain connects TRBV2 to TRBJ2-1; D not resolved. Germline V gene sequence: CDR1 SNHLY, CDR2 FYNNEI. The CDR3 covers 15 residues. V lost 0 bases, J lost 0 bases, and 6 bases lay in between. The CDR3, as DNA: TGTGCCAGCAGTGAAGCGCCCGGCTCCTACAATGAGCAGTTCTTC. Its protein product is CASSEAPGSYNEQFF.

The chain employs TRBV28 and TRBJ2-1, with 7 positions matching TRBD2. Germline CDR1 MDHEN, CDR2 SYDVKM. The J segment lost 1 base and the V segment lost 6 bases, leaving 15 bases of the junction unmatched. The CDR3 is 18 amino acids. In DNA form, the CDR3 reads TGTGCCAGCAGACTCCTCTCCGGCCTTAGCGGGTCCTACAATGAGCAGTTCTTC. Its translation is CASRLLSGLSGSYNEQFF.

V usage is TRBV5-1 and J usage is TRBJ1-1; D gene uncertain. V was pared by 1 base and J by 4 bases, with 11 bases between. CDR1 and CDR2 from the germline V gene are SGHRS and YFSETQ. CDR3 length: 14 residues. The CDR3 region is CASSLSALSTEAFF. The CDR3 nucleotides are TGCGCCAGCAGCTTGTCCGCACTCAGCACTGAAGCTTTCTTT.

This clonotype has more than one count but fewer than ten. The rearrangement joins TRBV20-1 to TRBJ2-7; a weak D match, TRBD2 (5 bases). The V gene's germline CDR1 is DFQATT and CDR2 SNEGSKA (reference sequence). The ends were cut back, 3 bases at V and 4 bases at J, with 19 bases in the middle. The CDR3 loop spans 15 amino acids. The CDR3 loop reads CSASGIPPNLYEQYF. CDR3 DNA sequence: TGCAGTGCTAGCGGGATTCCCCCAAATCTATACGAGCAGTACTTC.

This clonotype has at least ten counts. A read error may produce the germline difference seen at one junction end. The chain has TRBV28 and TRBJ2-7; no reliable D call. The germline CDR1 and CDR2 sequences are MDHEN and SYDVKM. The CDR3 totals 12 residues. The CDR3 is CASSSDGYEQYF. The CDR3 DNA is TGCGCCAGCAGCTCGGATGGCTACGAGCAGTACTTC.

The J gene is TRBJ1-5, the V gene TRBV7-2; D is unresolved. This CDR3 spans 13 amino acids. The V gene's germline CDR1 is SGHTA and CDR2 FQGNSA. V was cut by 4 bases and J by 4 bases, with 8 bases left in between. The chain's CDR3 is CASSYDGNQPQHF. CDR3 DNA: TGTGCCAGCAGCTACGACGGAAATCAGCCCCAGCATTTT.

The chain couples TRBV20-1 to TRBJ2-6, with D perhaps being TRBD1 or TRBD2 (5 bases each). Germline V lookup: CDR1 DFQATT, CDR2 SNEGSKA (reference sequence). The CDR3 contains 16 residues. The germline V and J ends were trimmed by 2 bases and 3 bases, with 14 bases remaining between them. CDR3 coding DNA: TGCAGTGCTAGAACGAGGGGTGGGCTTGGGGCCAACGTCCTGACTTTC. This gives the protein CSARTRGGLGANVLTF.

The chain carries TRBV20-1 and TRBJ2-1; D may be TRBD2 (6 bases). The J call may not be correct, given that the DNA end is closer to TRBJ2-7. The CDR3 spans 14 residues. Looked up from germline, CDR1 is DFQATT and CDR2 is SNEGSKA (reference sequence). The CDR3 nucleotides are TGCAGTGCTCCTGGGACTTTTACCTACAATGAGCAGTACTTC. Protein sequence: CSAPGTFTYNEQYF.

The chain is built from TRBV6-1 and TRBJ1-1; D is unresolved. Trimming pared 2 bases from V and 1 base from J, leaving 8 bases between. This CDR3 spans 14 amino acids. The germline V gene encodes CDR1 MNHNS and CDR2 SASEGT. CDR3 in DNA: TGTGCCAGCAGTGAATCGTACAGGAACACTGAAGCTTTCTTT. Its protein product is CASSESYRNTEAFF.

This clonotype was picked up a small number of times. J is TRBJ2-7 and V is TRBV4-1, with D uncertain. The CDR3 length is 14 residues. Trimming pared 3 bases from V and 5 bases from J, leaving 14 bases between. Germline assignment: CDR1 MGHRA and CDR2 YSYEKL. This CDR3 is CASSQVPLPDEQYF. The CDR3 DNA sequence: TGCGCCAGCAGCCAGGTCCCCCTTCCAGACGAGCAGTACTTC.

J is TRBJ1-5 and V is TRBV19; D call uncertain. The germline CDR1 and CDR2 sequences are LNHDA and SQIVND (reference sequence). The V end was cut by 1 base, the J end by 0 bases, with 7 bases between. This CDR3 has 15 amino acids. The CDR3 sequence is CASSIADYSNQPQHF. The DNA for the CDR3 is TGTGCCAGTAGTATAGCGGACTATAGCAATCAGCCCCAGCATTTT.

In its sample, this clonotype was seen many times. CDR3 sequence: CASSQDSRAHEQYF. The CDR3 region has the DNA TGTGCCAGCAGCCAAGATTCGAGGGCACACGAGCAGTACTTC. The chain employs TRBV3-1 and TRBJ2-4; TRBD2 is a possible D gene (5 bases). The closer fit of TRBJ2-7 to the DNA end suggests the J call may be wrong. Germline CDR1 LGHDT, CDR2 YNNKEL (reference sequence). This CDR3 has 14 residues.

This clonotype came up a few times. This chain joins TRBV6-1 and TRBJ1-2, with D possibly TRBD1 on 5 matching bases. Germline-derived CDR1 and CDR2 are MNHNS and SASEGT. Trimming took 1 base from V and 7 from J, leaving 13 bases between them. This CDR3 has 14 residues. CDR3 residues: CASSEVPGPLGYTF. For the CDR3, the DNA is TGTGCCAGCAGTGAAGTTCCGGGGCCCCTTGGCTACACCTTC.

This clonotype has just a few counts. The rearrangement uses TRBV10-3 and TRBJ2-1; 11 bases line up with TRBD2. The CDR3 length is 12 residues. CDR1 ENHRY and CDR2 SYGVKD come from the germline V gene. The J segment lost 10 bases and the V segment lost 11 bases, leaving 7 bases of the junction unmatched. The CDR3 region is CAVLAGDHEQFF. The DNA of the CDR3 is TGTGCCGTACTAGCGGGAGACCACGAGCAGTTCTTC.

The chain joins TRBV5-1 to TRBJ1-5; possibly TRBD1 for D (6 bases). The CDR3 length is 17 residues. CDR1 and CDR2 from the germline V gene are SGHRS and YFSETQ. Trimming cost V 0 bases and J 5 bases, with 18 bases left between them. The CDR3 DNA reads TGCGCCAGCAGCTTGGATAGGGCCAGGGGTTTTTATCAGCCCCAGCATTTT. Translating gives CASSLDRARGFYQPQHF.

This clonotype was found a few times. The V and J genes are TRBV5-1 and TRBJ2-1, with 9 bases identical to TRBD2. There are 15 residues in the CDR3. Germline CDR1 is SGHRS and CDR2 is YFSETQ. The V segment lost 0 bases and the J segment 5 bases; nucleotides outside the gene matches: 3. CDR3 protein: CASSLELAGHNEQFF. The CDR3 nucleotides are TGCGCCAGCAGCTTGGAACTAGCGGGCCACAATGAGCAGTTCTTC.

This clonotype was counted only a few times. The rearrangement joins TRBV2 to TRBJ2-3; 10 nucleotides line up with TRBD2. This CDR3 spans 17 amino acids. Germline CDR1 and CDR2: SNHLY and FYNNEI. V lost 2 bases, J lost 8 bases, and 13 bases stayed unmatched. The CDR3 reads CASSENGLAVLGGTQYF. CDR3 nucleotide sequence: TGTGCCAGCAGTGAAAACGGACTAGCGGTGCTAGGGGGTACGCAGTATTTT.

Points on this clonotype: The likely explanation is a read error, given a far larger clone one base away. CDR3 nucleotide sequence: TGTGCCAGCAGTTTATGGGGGGATATGCAGTATTTT. It yields the protein CASSLWGDMQYF. V usage is TRBV12-3 or TRBV12-4 and J usage is TRBJ2-3, with a weak D call TRBD2 (6 bases). The CDR3 extends over 12 amino acids.

This clonotype has a count of ten or more. The junction departs from germline at one end; a sequencing error may be responsible. The J gene is TRBJ2-3, the V gene TRBV9, with D uncertain. Germline V lookup: CDR1 SGDLS, CDR2 YYNGEE. The CDR3 runs 12 residues. The CDR3 DNA reads TGCGCCAGCAGCGTGGAAGGGGATACGCAGTATTTT. It specifies CASSVEGDTQYF.